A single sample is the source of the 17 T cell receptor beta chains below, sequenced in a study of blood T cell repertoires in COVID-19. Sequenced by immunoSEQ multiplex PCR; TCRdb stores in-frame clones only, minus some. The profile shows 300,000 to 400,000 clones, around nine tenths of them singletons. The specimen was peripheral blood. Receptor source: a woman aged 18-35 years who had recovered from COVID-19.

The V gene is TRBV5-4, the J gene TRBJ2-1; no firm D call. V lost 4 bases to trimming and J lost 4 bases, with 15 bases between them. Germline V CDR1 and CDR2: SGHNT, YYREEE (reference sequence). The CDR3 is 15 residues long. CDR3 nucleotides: TGTGCCAGCAGCCCGTCAAAGCGCCCGTACAATGAGCAGTTCTTC. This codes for CASSPSKRPYNEQFF.

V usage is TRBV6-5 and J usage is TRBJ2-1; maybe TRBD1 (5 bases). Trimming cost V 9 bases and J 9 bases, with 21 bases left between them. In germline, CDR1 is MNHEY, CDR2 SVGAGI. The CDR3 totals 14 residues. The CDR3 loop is CASKRTYEGVEQFF. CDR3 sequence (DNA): TGTGCCAGTAAGAGGACGTATGAAGGGGTTGAGCAGTTCTTC.

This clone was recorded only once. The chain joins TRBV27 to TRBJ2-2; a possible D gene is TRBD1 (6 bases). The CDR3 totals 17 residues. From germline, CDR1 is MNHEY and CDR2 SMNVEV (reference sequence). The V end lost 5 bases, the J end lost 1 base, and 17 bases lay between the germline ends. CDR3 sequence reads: CASSPLRGTLNTGELFF. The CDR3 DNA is TGTGCCAGCAGTCCCCTTAGGGGGACCTTGAACACCGGGGAGCTGTTTTTT.

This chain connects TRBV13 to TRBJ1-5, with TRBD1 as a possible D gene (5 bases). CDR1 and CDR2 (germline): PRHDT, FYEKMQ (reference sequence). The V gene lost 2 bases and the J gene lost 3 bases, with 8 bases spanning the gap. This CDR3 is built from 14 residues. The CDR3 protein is CASSLRGINQPQHF. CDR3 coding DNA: TGTGCCAGCAGCTTAAGGGGAATCAATCAGCCCCAGCATTTT.

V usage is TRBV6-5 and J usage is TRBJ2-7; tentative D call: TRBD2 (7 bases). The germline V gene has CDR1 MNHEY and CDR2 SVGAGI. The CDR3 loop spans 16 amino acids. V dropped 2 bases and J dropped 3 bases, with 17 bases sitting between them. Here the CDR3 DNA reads TGTGCCAGCAGTTACACCGGGGGGCGTCAGTTCTACGAGCAGTACGTC. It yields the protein CASSYTGGRQFYEQYV.

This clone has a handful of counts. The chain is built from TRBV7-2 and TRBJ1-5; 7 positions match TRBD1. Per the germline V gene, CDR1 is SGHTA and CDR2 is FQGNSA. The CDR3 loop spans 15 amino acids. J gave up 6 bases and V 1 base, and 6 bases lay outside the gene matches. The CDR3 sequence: CASSLGQGLGQPQHF. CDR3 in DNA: TGTGCCAGCAGCTTAGGACAGGGATTGGGTCAGCCCCAGCATTTT.

The CDR3 DNA reads TGTGCCAGCAGCTGGAGAGGAGGGATGAGCTCCTACGAGCAGTACGTC. Residues: CASSWRGGMSSYEQYV. V is TRBV13 and J is TRBJ2-7, with D maybe TRBD2 (6 bases). Trimming cost V 4 bases and J 0 bases, with 16 bases left between them. The CDR3 extends over 16 amino acids. Germline CDR1 and CDR2: PRHDT and FYEKMQ (reference sequence).

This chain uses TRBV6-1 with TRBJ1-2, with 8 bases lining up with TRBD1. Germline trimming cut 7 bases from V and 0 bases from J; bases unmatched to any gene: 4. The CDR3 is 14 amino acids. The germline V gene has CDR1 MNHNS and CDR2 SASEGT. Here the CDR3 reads CASNTTGANYGYTF. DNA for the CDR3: TGTGCCAGCAACACGACAGGGGCTAACTATGGCTACACCTTC.

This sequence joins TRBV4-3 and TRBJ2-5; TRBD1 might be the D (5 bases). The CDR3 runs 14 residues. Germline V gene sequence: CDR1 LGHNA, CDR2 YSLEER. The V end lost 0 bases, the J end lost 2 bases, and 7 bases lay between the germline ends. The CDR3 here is CASSQDYRQETQYF. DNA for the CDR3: TGCGCCAGCAGCCAAGATTACAGGCAAGAGACCCAGTACTTC.

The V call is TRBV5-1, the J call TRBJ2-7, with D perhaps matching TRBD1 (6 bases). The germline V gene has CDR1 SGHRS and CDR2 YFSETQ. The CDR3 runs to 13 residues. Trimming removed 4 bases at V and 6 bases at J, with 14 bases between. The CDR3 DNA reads TGCGCCAGCAGCCTGACAGGTTCTTCCGAGCAGTACGTC. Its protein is CASSLTGSSEQYV.

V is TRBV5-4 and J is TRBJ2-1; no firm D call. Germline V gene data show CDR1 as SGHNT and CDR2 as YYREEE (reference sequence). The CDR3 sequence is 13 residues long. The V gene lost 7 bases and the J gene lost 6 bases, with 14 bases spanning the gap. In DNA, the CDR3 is TGTGCCAGCCTTCCCCCCTCGGGCAATGAGCAGTTCTTC. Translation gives CASLPPSGNEQFF.

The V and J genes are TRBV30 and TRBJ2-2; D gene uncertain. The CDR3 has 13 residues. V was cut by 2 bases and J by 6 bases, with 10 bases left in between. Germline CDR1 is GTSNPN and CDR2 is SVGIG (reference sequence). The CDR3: CAWSRLAAGELFF. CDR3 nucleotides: TGTGCCTGGAGTCGGTTGGCGGCCGGGGAGCTGTTTTTT.

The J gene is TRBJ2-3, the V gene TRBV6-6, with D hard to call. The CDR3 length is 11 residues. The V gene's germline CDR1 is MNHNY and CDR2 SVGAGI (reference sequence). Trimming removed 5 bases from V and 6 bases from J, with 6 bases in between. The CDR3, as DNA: TGTGCCAGCAGTCCCAGGGATACGCAGTATTTT. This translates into CASSPRDTQYF.

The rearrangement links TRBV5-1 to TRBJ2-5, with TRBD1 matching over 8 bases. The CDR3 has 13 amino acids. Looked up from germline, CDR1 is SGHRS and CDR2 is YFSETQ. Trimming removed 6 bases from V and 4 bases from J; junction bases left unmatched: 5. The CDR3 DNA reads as TGCGCCAGCACCGAACAGGGGGGAGAGACCCAGTACTTC. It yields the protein CASTEQGGETQYF.

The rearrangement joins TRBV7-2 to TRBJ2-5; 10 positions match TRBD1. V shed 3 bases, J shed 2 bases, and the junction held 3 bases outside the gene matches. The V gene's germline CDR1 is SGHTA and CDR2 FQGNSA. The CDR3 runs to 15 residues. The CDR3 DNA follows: TGTGCCAGCAGCTTCGACAGGGGGCGGCAAGAGACCCAGTACTTC. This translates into CASSFDRGRQETQYF.

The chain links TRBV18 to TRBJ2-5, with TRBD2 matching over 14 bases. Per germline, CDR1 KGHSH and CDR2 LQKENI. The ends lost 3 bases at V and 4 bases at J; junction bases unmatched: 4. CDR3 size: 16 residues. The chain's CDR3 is CASSPTSGRVGETQYF. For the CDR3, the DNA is TGTGCCAGCTCACCGACTAGCGGGAGGGTCGGAGAGACCCAGTACTTC.

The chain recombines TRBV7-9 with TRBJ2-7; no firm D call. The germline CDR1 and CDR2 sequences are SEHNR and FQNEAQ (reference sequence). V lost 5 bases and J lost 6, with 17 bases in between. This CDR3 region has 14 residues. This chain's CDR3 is CASSEEWSFCEQYV. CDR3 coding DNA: TGTGCCAGCAGCGAAGAGTGGAGTTTTTGCGAGCAGTACGTC.